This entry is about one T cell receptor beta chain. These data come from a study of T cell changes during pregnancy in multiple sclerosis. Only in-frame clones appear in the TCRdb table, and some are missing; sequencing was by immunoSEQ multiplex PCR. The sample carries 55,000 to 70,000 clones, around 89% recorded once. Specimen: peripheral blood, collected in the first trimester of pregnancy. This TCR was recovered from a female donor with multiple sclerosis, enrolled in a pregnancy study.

The CDR3 protein is CASREPGLAGGGQFF. The DNA of the CDR3 is TGTGCCAGCAGAGAACCGGGACTAGCGGGGGGAGGACAGTTCTTC. This chain uses TRBV11-2 with TRBJ2-1; 15 nucleotides agree with TRBD2. Germline-derived CDR1 and CDR2 are SGHAT and FQNNGV. This CDR3 comprises 15 residues. Trimming removed 6 bases from V and 13 bases from J; junction bases left unmatched: 10.